The 29 T cell receptor beta chains listed next were all sequenced from one sample in a study of cytomegalovirus exposure and HLA in healthy donors (TCRdb year 2017). Libraries were built with the immunoSEQ multiplex PCR assay. The multiplex PCR relied on a mix of 60 forward primers for TCR Vbeta segments and 13 reverse primers for TCR Jbeta segments. The table comes from immuneACCESS by way of TCRdb, which keeps in-frame sequences with V and J called. Part of the clones is missing from these tables; in studies checked, under half for an unresolved V gene and the rest for unknown reasons. For this sample the table gives approximately 150,000 clones, of which 70% to 80% were detected only once. The ten largest clones capture 0.9% to 1.1% of the sample. Input material: PBMCs. The receptors stem from a middle-aged woman in good health and CMV-seronegative.

J is TRBJ2-6 and V is TRBV28; no clear D. The CDR3 extends over 14 amino acids. The V gene's germline CDR1 is MDHEN and CDR2 SYDVKM. Between the trimmed V and J ends, which lost 4 bases and 0 bases, there was a span of 4 bases. This CDR3 is CASSSDSGANVLTF. DNA of the CDR3: TGTGCCAGCAGTTCAGACTCTGGGGCCAACGTCCTGACTTTC.

This clone was counted a single time. J is TRBJ2-7 and V is TRBV25-1; TRBD2 aligns across 9 bases. With 7 bases clipped from V and 2 bases from J, the junction kept 3 bases outside the gene matches. The V gene's germline CDR1 is MGHDK and CDR2 SYGVNS. The CDR3 runs to 13 residues. The CDR3 sequence is CASNLAGAYEQYF. The CDR3 DNA reads TGTGCCAGCAACTTAGCGGGGGCCTACGAGCAGTACTTC.

The chain has TRBV5-1 and TRBJ2-6; D may be TRBD1 (5 bases). CDR1 and CDR2 from the germline V gene are SGHRS and YFSETQ. Trimming pared 4 bases from V and 0 bases from J, leaving 14 bases between. The CDR3 loop spans 17 amino acids. The CDR3 spells CASSPRQFTSGANVLTF. The CDR3 coding sequence is TGCGCCAGCAGCCCTAGACAGTTTACCTCTGGGGCCAACGTCCTGACTTTC.

The chain recombines TRBV5-4 with TRBJ2-7; 9 positions agree with TRBD1. This CDR3 contains 16 residues. Germline lookup yields CDR1 SGHNT and CDR2 YYREEE (reference sequence). After removal of 0 bases from V and 2 bases from J, the junction contained 6 bases not matched to a gene. This CDR3 reads CASSLGGGQGTYEQYF. For the CDR3, the DNA is TGTGCCAGCAGCTTGGGGGGGGGACAGGGAACCTACGAGCAGTACTTC.

The gene calls are TRBV4-2 and TRBJ1-1, with D unresolved. Germline V gene lookup returns CDR1 LGHNA and CDR2 YNFKEQ. V lost 0 bases and J lost 3, with 5 bases in between. This CDR3 comprises 13 residues. CDR3 amino acids: CASSQDTDTEAFF. The CDR3 DNA sequence: TGTGCCAGCAGCCAAGACACTGACACTGAAGCTTTCTTT.

Here the CDR3 reads CASSPWTGTRGYGYTF. The CDR3 DNA sequence: TGTGCCAGCAGTCCCTGGACAGGAACCCGGGGCTATGGCTACACCTTC. This chain joins TRBV27 and TRBJ1-2; TRBD1 aligns across 7 bases. Unmatched junction bases numbered 13, after V lost 5 bases and J lost 4 bases. This CDR3 is built from 16 residues. Germline V gives CDR1 MNHEY, CDR2 SMNVEV (reference sequence).

This chain connects TRBV6-5 to TRBJ1-3; no reliable D call. V lost 6 bases to trimming and J lost 4 bases, with 10 bases between them. CDR1 is MNHEY, CDR2 SVGAGI, per germline. The CDR3 loop spans 13 amino acids. The CDR3 region has the DNA TGTGCCAGCAGGCCGATCGCGGGAAACACCATATATTTT. Translated, it gives CASRPIAGNTIYF.

The chain combines TRBV9 with TRBJ2-1; 12 positions match TRBD1. Per germline, CDR1 SGDLS and CDR2 YYNGEE. This CDR3 is 18 amino acids long. The junction had 11 bases not matched to a gene; V was cut back by 3 bases and J by 4 bases. The chain's CDR3 is CASSAPGTGGGRYNEQFF. The CDR3 DNA reads as TGTGCCAGCAGCGCTCCCGGGACAGGGGGCGGTAGGTACAATGAGCAGTTCTTC.

This clone was seen only once. The J gene is TRBJ2-5, the V gene TRBV5-1; D is possibly TRBD2 (6 bases). The CDR3 spans 14 residues. The germline CDR1 and CDR2 sequences are SGHRS and YFSETQ. Trimming removed 1 base from V and 5 bases from J, with 12 bases in between. The chain's CDR3 is CASSLLGGRETQYF. The CDR3 DNA reads as TGCGCCAGCAGCTTGCTGGGGGGTCGTGAGACCCAGTACTTC. The full variable domain, in which reference TRBV5-1 and TRBJ2-5 provide the parts outside the CDR3, is KAGVTQTPRYLIKTRGQQVTLSCSPISGHRSVSWYQQTPGQGLQFLFEYFSETQRNKGNFPGRFSGRQFSNSRSEMNVSTLELGDSALYLCASSLLGGRETQYFGPGTRLLVL.

This rearrangement joins TRBV6-6 to TRBJ1-5, with 8 bases matching TRBD1. This CDR3 is built from 16 residues. Losses at the gene ends were 6 bases for V and 0 bases for J; bases not matched to a gene: 7. CDR1 MNHNY and CDR2 SVGAGI come from the germline V gene (reference sequence). In DNA, the CDR3 is TGTGCCAGCAGCAAATTTGGACAGGGTAGCAATCAGCCCCAGCATTTT. It is translated as CASSKFGQGSNQPQHF.

The chain links TRBV5-1 to TRBJ2-5; D is possibly TRBD1 (6 bases). Near its end, the DNA agrees better with TRBJ2-7, so the J call may be wrong. The germline V gene encodes CDR1 SGHRS and CDR2 YFSETQ. The CDR3 runs 13 residues. CDR3 DNA: TGCGCCAGCTCCCCCACAGGGACCTACGAGCAGTACTTC. Amino acids: CASSPTGTYEQYF.

Notes on this clone: One end of the junction is discordant with germline, which a read error may explain. V usage is TRBV7-9 and J usage is TRBJ2-1; TRBD1 is a possible D gene (5 bases). CDR3 size: 16 residues. Germline V gene lookup returns CDR1 SEHNR and CDR2 FQNEAQ (reference sequence). CDR3 in DNA: TGTGCCAGCAGCTCCCAGACAGTCTTGTCCTGCAATGAGCAGTTCTTC. Translating gives CASSSQTVLSCNEQFF. Supplemented by reference TRBV7-9 and TRBJ2-1, the full variable domain reads DTGVSQNPRHKITKRGQNVTFRCDPISEHNRLYWYRQTLGQGPEFLTYFQNEAQLEKSRLLSDRFSAERPKGSFSTLEIQRTEQGDSAMYLCASSSQTVLSCNEQFFGPGTRLTVL.

This sequence joins TRBV28 and TRBJ1-1; tentative D call: TRBD1 (5 bases). This CDR3 comprises 14 residues. Germline V gene sequence: CDR1 MDHEN, CDR2 SYDVKM. The germline V and J ends were trimmed by 2 bases and 6 bases, with 13 bases remaining between them. The CDR3 reads CASSLVGEVSEAFF. DNA for the CDR3: TGTGCCAGCAGTTTAGTAGGGGAAGTGTCTGAAGCTTTCTTT. Full variable domain (outside the CDR3, taken from reference TRBV28 and TRBJ1-1): DVKVTQSSRYLVKRTGEKVFLECVQDMDHENMFWYRQDPGLGLRLIYFSYDVKMKEKGDIPEGYSVSREKKERFSLILESASTNQTSMYLCASSLVGEVSEAFFGQGTRLTVV.

This clone was counted a few times. The V gene is TRBV7-9, the J gene TRBJ2-1, with 8 bases matching TRBD1. This CDR3 is 16 amino acids long. Germline CDR1 is SEHNR and CDR2 is FQNEAQ (reference sequence). The J segment lost 3 bases and the V segment lost 2 bases, leaving 6 bases of the junction unmatched. As DNA, the CDR3 is TGTGCCAGCAGCTTAATGAAGGGACAGGACTACAATGAGCAGTTCTTC. The encoded protein is CASSLMKGQDYNEQFF. Drawing the rest from reference TRBV7-9 and TRBJ2-1, the complete variable domain is DTGVSQNPRHKITKRGQNVTFRCDPISEHNRLYWYRQTLGQGPEFLTYFQNEAQLEKSRLLSDRFSAERPKGSFSTLEIQRTEQGDSAMYLCASSLMKGQDYNEQFFGPGTRLTVL.

This sequence joins TRBV29-1 and TRBJ2-5; tentative D call: TRBD2 (6 bases). CDR3 length: 17 amino acids. The V end lost 0 bases, the J end lost 3 bases, and 20 bases lay between the germline ends. Germline V lookup: CDR1 SQVTM, CDR2 ANQGSEA. The CDR3 sequence is CSVEDRRRERVEETQYF. DNA for the CDR3: TGCAGCGTTGAAGATCGGAGGAGGGAGAGGGTAGAAGAGACCCAGTACTTC.

The chain's CDR3 is CASSEAEGYEQYF. The CDR3 DNA follows: TGTGCCAGCAGTGAGGCGGAGGGCTACGAGCAGTACTTC. The V gene is TRBV6-4, the J gene TRBJ2-7; D perhaps matches TRBD2 (6 bases). Germline V lookup: CDR1 MRHNA, CDR2 SNTAGT. This CDR3 has 13 residues. V dropped 3 bases and J dropped 3 bases, with 9 bases sitting between them.

The chain uses TRBV27 and TRBJ1-2; possibly TRBD1 for D (6 bases). V lost 6 bases, J lost 8 bases, and 13 bases lay in between. There are 12 residues in the CDR3. Germline V CDR1 and CDR2: MNHEY, SMNVEV (reference sequence). The CDR3 nucleotides are TGTGCCAGCAGCCAACAGGGTCGCGGCTACACCTTC. Translation: CASSQQGRGYTF.

This clone was counted between two and nine times. The rearrangement joins TRBV29-1 to TRBJ2-3, with 10 nucleotides matching TRBD1. Losses at the gene ends were 6 bases for V and 2 bases for J; bases not matched to a gene: 5. The CDR3 is 14 amino acids. Per the germline V gene, CDR1 is SQVTM and CDR2 is ANQGSEA. CDR3 in amino acids: CSVGQGQITDTQYF. The CDR3, as DNA: TGCAGCGTGGGACAGGGGCAGATCACAGATACGCAGTATTTT.

The chain links TRBV28 to TRBJ2-2, with a possible D match to TRBD2 (5 bases). Between the trimmed V and J ends, which lost 8 bases and 5 bases, there was a span of 15 bases. The CDR3 sequence is 14 residues long. Per the germline V gene, CDR1 is MDHEN and CDR2 is SYDVKM. CDR3 bases: TGTGCCAGCGCGCGGGCTACGATAACCGGGGAGCTGTTTTTT. Translated, it gives CASARATITGELFF.

The V call is TRBV19, the J call TRBJ1-5; 7 bases line up with TRBD1. The CDR3 sequence is 14 residues long. Germline-derived CDR1 and CDR2 are LNHDA and SQIVND (reference sequence). Germline trimming cut 4 bases from V and 5 bases from J; bases unmatched to any gene: 5. CDR3 nucleotides: TGTGCCAGTAGTAGAGGACAGGAGTATCAGCCCCAGCATTTT. Residues: CASSRGQEYQPQHF.

The chain couples TRBV9 to TRBJ2-5; tentative D call: TRBD2 (5 bases). From germline, CDR1 is SGDLS and CDR2 YYNGEE. The CDR3 is 14 amino acids. V lost 0 bases and J 7 bases, leaving 13 bases between the germline ends. The CDR3 loop is CASSVDGGAGTQYF. The CDR3 nucleotides are TGTGCCAGCAGCGTAGATGGTGGCGCGGGGACCCAGTACTTC. Variable domain in full (rest from reference TRBV9 and TRBJ2-5): DSGVTQTPKHLITATGQRVTLRCSPRSGDLSVYWYQQSLDQGLQFLIQYYNGEERAKGNILERFSAQQFPDLHSELNLSSLELGDSALYFCASSVDGGAGTQYFGPGTRLLVL.

This sequence joins TRBV6-1 and TRBJ1-2; D gene unclear. The CDR3 consists of 15 residues. The germline V gene encodes CDR1 MNHNS and CDR2 SASEGT. The ends were cut back, 0 bases at V and 6 bases at J, with 14 bases in the middle. CDR3 loop: CASSEAWGKEDGYTF. CDR3 sequence (DNA): TGTGCCAGCAGTGAAGCGTGGGGAAAGGAGGATGGCTACACCTTC.

The gene calls are TRBV5-1 and TRBJ2-3, with TRBD2 identical over 8 bases. V was pared by 7 bases and J by 4 bases, with 11 bases of the junction left unmatched. Per germline, CDR1 SGHRS and CDR2 YFSETQ. The CDR3 totals 15 residues. The CDR3 sequence: CASYISGASSDTQYF. The DNA for the CDR3 is TGCGCCAGCTATATTAGCGGGGCTAGCTCAGATACGCAGTATTTT.

V usage is TRBV2 and J usage is TRBJ1-1; 7 bases map to TRBD1. Germline V gene sequence: CDR1 SNHLY, CDR2 FYNNEI. CDR3 length: 15 residues. With V trimmed by 3 bases and J by 2 bases, 6 bases remained unmatched. The CDR3 reads CASSESGTDNTEAFF. The CDR3 DNA reads TGTGCCAGCAGTGAGTCAGGGACAGATAACACTGAAGCTTTCTTT.

The chain employs TRBV5-1 and TRBJ1-1; a possible D gene is TRBD1 (5 bases). This CDR3 region has 17 residues. Germline V gene data show CDR1 as SGHRS and CDR2 as YFSETQ. Trimming took 3 bases from V and 3 from J, leaving 21 bases between them. The CDR3 loop reads CASSSIVGGSSHTEAFF. The CDR3 coding sequence is TGCGCCAGCAGCTCGATCGTGGGGGGGTCCAGTCACACTGAAGCTTTCTTT.

This sequence joins TRBV5-1 and TRBJ2-2; 8 positions match TRBD2. Germline CDR1 is SGHRS and CDR2 is YFSETQ. V lost 0 bases to trimming and J lost 4 bases; unmatched junction nucleotides: 8. The CDR3 totals 17 residues. This chain's CDR3 is CASSLEGREDGTGELFF. The CDR3 DNA reads as TGCGCCAGCAGCTTGGAAGGGCGGGAGGACGGCACCGGGGAGCTGTTTTTT. The full variable domain, in which reference TRBV5-1 and TRBJ2-2 provide the parts outside the CDR3, is KAGVTQTPRYLIKTRGQQVTLSCSPISGHRSVSWYQQTPGQGLQFLFEYFSETQRNKGNFPGRFSGRQFSNSRSEMNVSTLELGDSALYLCASSLEGREDGTGELFFGEGSRLTVL.

The J gene is TRBJ1-5, the V gene TRBV19; TRBD1 agrees at 9 bases. Germline V gives CDR1 LNHDA, CDR2 SQIVND (reference sequence). After removal of 5 bases from V and 5 bases from J, the junction contained 4 bases not matched to a gene. The CDR3 spans 14 residues. CDR3 in amino acids: CASSYTGGDQPQHF. For the CDR3, the DNA is TGTGCCAGTAGTTACACAGGGGGCGATCAGCCCCAGCATTTT.

This chain uses TRBV30 with TRBJ2-7, with unresolved D. Germline loops: CDR1 GTSNPN, CDR2 SVGIG (reference sequence). CDR3 length: 13 residues. V was pared by 2 bases and J by 5 bases, with 13 bases between. CDR3 amino acids: CAWSLNGRDEQYF. DNA for the CDR3: TGTGCCTGGAGTTTAAATGGCCGGGACGAGCAGTACTTC.

The rearrangement links TRBV5-1 to TRBJ2-3; D is perhaps TRBD2 (6 bases). Germline V gives CDR1 SGHRS, CDR2 YFSETQ. With 4 bases removed from V and 6 bases from J, the gap between germline ends came to 21 bases. This CDR3 contains 16 residues. CDR3 in amino acids: CASSLPMRAGSDTQYF. CDR3 bases: TGCGCCAGCAGCCTCCCAATGAGGGCGGGATCGGATACGCAGTATTTT.